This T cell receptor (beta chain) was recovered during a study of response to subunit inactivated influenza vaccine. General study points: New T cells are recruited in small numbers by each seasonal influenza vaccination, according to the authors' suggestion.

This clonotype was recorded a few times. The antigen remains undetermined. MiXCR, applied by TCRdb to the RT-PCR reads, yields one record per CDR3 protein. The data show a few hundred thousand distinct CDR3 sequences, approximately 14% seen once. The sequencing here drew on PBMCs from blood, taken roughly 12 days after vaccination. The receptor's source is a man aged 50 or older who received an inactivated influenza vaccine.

The CDR3 reads CASSQSGLAGFAGELFF. CDR3 nucleotide sequence: TGCGCCAGCAGCCAATCAGGACTAGCGGGTTTCGCCGGGGAGCTGTTTTTT. The genes are TRBV4-1 and TRBJ2-2; 11 nucleotides match TRBD2. This CDR3 contains 17 residues. Germline V CDR1 and CDR2: MGHRA, YSYEKL. Trimming took 2 bases from V and 6 from J; bases not matched to a gene: 8.